This TCR beta chain was documented in a study of glioma-infiltrating T cells after dendritic cell vaccination. Notes on this clone: No antigen is known for it.

This sample's time point: after dendritic cell vaccination, including at tumor progression/relapse. Patients had residual fresh-frozen tumor tissue and more than two years of survival data. PBMC sampling occurred before vaccination, two weeks after the third dose, and at progression. TCRdb's copy holds only in-frame clones and misses some; the assay was immunoSEQ multiplex PCR. The sample yields over 80,000 clones, 70% to 90% seen once. General observations from the study: Longer survival after dendritic cell vaccination followed higher pretreatment TIL content.

There are 16 residues in the CDR3. Deletions cut 0 bases from V and 3 bases from J, with 16 bases between. CDR1 and CDR2 from the germline V gene are SGHRS and YFSETQ. The receptor was derived from a human donor with glioblastoma. This specimen was blood, taken after dendritic cell vaccination. The rearrangement uses TRBV5-1 and TRBJ2-7; TRBD1 might be the D (5 bases). CDR3 DNA sequence: TGCGCCAGCAGCTTGGGGGGCGTGGACATGGGCTACGAGCAGTACGTC. Encoded protein: CASSLGGVDMGYEQYV.